This TCR beta chain is drawn from a study of blood T cell repertoires in COVID-19. The CDR3 contains 12 residues. V shed 7 bases and J shed 2 bases, with 8 bases lying between them. Germline lookup yields CDR1 MNHEY and CDR2 SVGAGI. Repertoires were generated with immunoSEQ multiplex PCR, while TCRdb's copy carries only in-frame clones and drops some. The table shows a few hundred thousand clones, with 70% to 90% occurring only once. Sequencing used peripheral blood. The TCR originated in a woman aged 50 to 60 with COVID-19, enrolled during active disease. The chain recombines TRBV6-5 with TRBJ2-5; tentatively, D is TRBD2 (6 bases). This chain's CDR3 is CASKRGQETQYF. The CDR3 nucleotides are TGTGCCAGCAAACGGGGGCAAGAGACCCAGTACTTC.